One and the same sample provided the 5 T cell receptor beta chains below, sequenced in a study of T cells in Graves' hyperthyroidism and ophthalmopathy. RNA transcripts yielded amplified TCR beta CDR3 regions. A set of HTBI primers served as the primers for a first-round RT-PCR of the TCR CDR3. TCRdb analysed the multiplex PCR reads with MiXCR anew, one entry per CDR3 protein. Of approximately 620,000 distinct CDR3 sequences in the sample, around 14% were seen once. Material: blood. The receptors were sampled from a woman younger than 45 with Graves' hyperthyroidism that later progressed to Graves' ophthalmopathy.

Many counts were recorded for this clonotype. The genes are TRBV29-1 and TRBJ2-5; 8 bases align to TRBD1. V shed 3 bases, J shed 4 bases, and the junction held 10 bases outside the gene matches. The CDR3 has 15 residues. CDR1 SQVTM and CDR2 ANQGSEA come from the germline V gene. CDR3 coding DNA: TGCAGCGTTGACACCAGGGGGCTTATGGGAGAGACCCAGTACTTC. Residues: CSVDTRGLMGETQYF.

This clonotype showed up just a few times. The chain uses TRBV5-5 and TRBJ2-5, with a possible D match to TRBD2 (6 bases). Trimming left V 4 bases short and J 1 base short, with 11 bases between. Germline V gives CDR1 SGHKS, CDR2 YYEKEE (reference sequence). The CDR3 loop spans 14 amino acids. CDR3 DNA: TGTGCCAGCAGCACCCCCGGGGGCCAAGAGACCCAGTACTTC. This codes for CASSTPGGQETQYF.

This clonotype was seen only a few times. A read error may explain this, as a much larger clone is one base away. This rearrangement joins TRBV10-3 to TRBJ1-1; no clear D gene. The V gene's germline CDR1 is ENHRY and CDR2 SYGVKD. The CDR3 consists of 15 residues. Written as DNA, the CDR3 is TGTGCCATCACCCGGGCTTCTCTTATGAACACTGAAGCTCTCTTT. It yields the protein CAITRASLMNTEALF.

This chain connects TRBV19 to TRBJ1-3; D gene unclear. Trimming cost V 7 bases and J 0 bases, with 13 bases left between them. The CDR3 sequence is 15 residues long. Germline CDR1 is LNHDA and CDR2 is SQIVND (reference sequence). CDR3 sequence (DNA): TGTGCCAGTACAACGGGCTACAACTCTGGAAACACCATATATTTT. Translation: CASTTGYNSGNTIYF. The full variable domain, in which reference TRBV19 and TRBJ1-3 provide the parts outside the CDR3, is DGGITQSPKYLFRKEGQNVTLSCEQNLNHDAMYWYRQDPGQGLRLIYYSQIVNDFQKGDIAEGYSVSREKKESFPLTVTSAQKNPTAFYLCASTTGYNSGNTIYFGEGSWLTVV.

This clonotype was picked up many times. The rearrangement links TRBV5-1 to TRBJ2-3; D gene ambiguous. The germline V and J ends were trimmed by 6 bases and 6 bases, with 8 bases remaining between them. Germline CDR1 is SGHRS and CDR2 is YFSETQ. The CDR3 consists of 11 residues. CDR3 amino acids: CASIQGDTQYF. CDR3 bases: TGCGCCAGCATCCAAGGGGATACGCAGTATTTT.